One sample yielded the 9 T cell receptor beta chains listed below, sequenced in a study of TIL therapy for anti-PD-1-resistant metastatic lung cancer. The sample's time point: pre-treatment sample, taken before nivolumab and TIL therapy. Most excised metastases sampled were pleural nodules or supraclavicular lymph nodes. Sequencing used immunoSEQ v3. The assay was immunoSEQ multiplex PCR, and TCRdb's table has in-frame clones only and misses some. In the table there are tens of thousands of clones, roughly two thirds of which are singletons. Source: tumor tissue, taken at baseline. Every receptor here comes from a woman aged 30-85 years with non-small cell lung cancer.

This clone was found many times. V and J are TRBV15 and TRBJ2-5; D call uncertain. CDR3 size: 13 residues. Trimming removed 0 bases from V and 5 bases from J, with 7 bases in between. Germline V gene data show CDR1 as LNHNV and CDR2 as YYDKDF (reference sequence). The CDR3 nucleotides are TGTGCCACCAGCAGAGATCGGAGCGAGACCCAGTACTTC. Translating gives CATSRDRSETQYF. The whole variable domain, filled in from reference TRBV15 and TRBJ2-5, reads DAMVIQNPRYQVTQFGKPVTLSCSQTLNHNVMYWYQQKSSQAPKLLFHYYDKDFNNEADTPDNFQSRRPNTSFCFLDIRSPGLGDTAMYLCATSRDRSETQYFGPGTRLLVL.

In its sample, this clone was seen a few times. The V call is TRBV29-1, the J call TRBJ1-2; 7 nucleotides agree with TRBD1. The CDR3 is 12 amino acids. Trimming cost V 4 bases and J 8 bases; bases outside gene matches: 7. Germline CDR1 SQVTM, CDR2 ANQGSEA. The DNA for the CDR3 is TGCAGCGTTGGAGAGAACAGGGGCGGCTACACCTTC. This sequence encodes CSVGENRGGYTF.

This clone was recorded at least ten times. This rearrangement joins TRBV9 to TRBJ1-1; D is unclear. Trimming cost V 3 bases and J 1 base, with 7 bases left between them. Germline CDR1 reads SGDLS; CDR2 reads YYNGEE. The CDR3 covers 13 residues. CDR3 DNA: TGTGCCAGCAGCGGTGGAAAGAACACTGAAGCTTTCTTT. This encodes CASSGGKNTEAFF.

In its sample, this clone was seen a few times. The chain recombines TRBV7-9 with TRBJ2-7; D gene unclear. The V end lost 3 bases, the J end lost 0 bases, and 6 bases lay between the germline ends. The CDR3 consists of 13 residues. CDR1 is SEHNR, CDR2 FQNEAQ, per germline (reference sequence). The CDR3 DNA sequence: TGTGCCAGCAGCTTCCTAAGCTCCTACGAGCAGTACTTC. Amino acids: CASSFLSSYEQYF. The entire variable domain, with the rest obtained from reference TRBV7-9 and TRBJ2-7, is as follows: DTGVSQNPRHKITKRGQNVTFRCDPISEHNRLYWYRQTLGQGPEFLTYFQNEAQLEKSRLLSDRFSAERPKGSFSTLEIQRTEQGDSAMYLCASSFLSSYEQYFGPGTRLTVT.

This clone came up once. The CDR3 nucleotides are TGCGCCAGCAGGACAGGGGACGATCAGCCCCAGCATTTT. Encoded protein: CASRTGDDQPQHF. V is TRBV5-1 and J is TRBJ1-5; 8 bases match TRBD1. The ends lost 5 bases at V and 5 bases at J; junction bases unmatched: 3. This CDR3 region has 13 residues. CDR1 SGHRS and CDR2 YFSETQ come from the germline V gene.

The gene calls are TRBV5-6 and TRBJ1-2, with unresolved D. V gave up 4 bases and J gave up 5 bases, with 9 bases separating them. This CDR3 is built from 12 residues. Germline CDR1 and CDR2: SGHDT and YYEEEE. CDR3 amino acids: CASSTSEYGYTF. CDR3 nucleotide sequence: TGTGCCAGCAGCACTTCCGAGTATGGCTACACCTTC.

The chain carries TRBV5-4 and TRBJ1-2; D not resolved. The CDR3 length is 13 residues. Trimming left V 5 bases short and J 4 bases short, with 12 bases between. Germline lookup yields CDR1 SGHNT and CDR2 YYREEE (reference sequence). CDR3 protein: CASSSYGSYGYTF. The CDR3, as DNA: TGTGCCAGCAGTAGTTACGGAAGCTATGGCTACACCTTC.

The chain has TRBV5-1 and TRBJ2-1; perhaps TRBD2 as D (5 bases). The CDR3 length is 12 residues. The germline CDR1 and CDR2 sequences are SGHRS and YFSETQ. Trimming removed 6 bases from V and 8 bases from J, with 12 bases in between. CDR3 sequence (DNA): TGCGCCAGCACCTCCGGACTGGATGAGCAGTTCTTC. As protein: CASTSGLDEQFF.

V and J are TRBV14 and TRBJ2-1; tentatively, D is TRBD1 or TRBD2 (5 bases each). The CDR3 sequence is 14 residues long. The V end lost 4 bases, the J end lost 11 bases, and 18 bases lay between the germline ends. The germline CDR1 and CDR2 sequences are SGHDN and FVKESK. The CDR3 bases are TGTGCCAGCAGCCTGGACGGGGCATTCCCGCAGCAGTTCTTC. Encoded protein: CASSLDGAFPQQFF. The full variable domain, its missing parts supplied by reference TRBV14 and TRBJ2-1, is EAGVTQFPSHSVIEKGQTVTLRCDPISGHDNLYWYRRVMGKEIKFLLHFVKESKQDESGMPNNRFLAERTGGTYSTLKVQPAELEDSGVYFCASSLDGAFPQQFFGPGTRLTVL.